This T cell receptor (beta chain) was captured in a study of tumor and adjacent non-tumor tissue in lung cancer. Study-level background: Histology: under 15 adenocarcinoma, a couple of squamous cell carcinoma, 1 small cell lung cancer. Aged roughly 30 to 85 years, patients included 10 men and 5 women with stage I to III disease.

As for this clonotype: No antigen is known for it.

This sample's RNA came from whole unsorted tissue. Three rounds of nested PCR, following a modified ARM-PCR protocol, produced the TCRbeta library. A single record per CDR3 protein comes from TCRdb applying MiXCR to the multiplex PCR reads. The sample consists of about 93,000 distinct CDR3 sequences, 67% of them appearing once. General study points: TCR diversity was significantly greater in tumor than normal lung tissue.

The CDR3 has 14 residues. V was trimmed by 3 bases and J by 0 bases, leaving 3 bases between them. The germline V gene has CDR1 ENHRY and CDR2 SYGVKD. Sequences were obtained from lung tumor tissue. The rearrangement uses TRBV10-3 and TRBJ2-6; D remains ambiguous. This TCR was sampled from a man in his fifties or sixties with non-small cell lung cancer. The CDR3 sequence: CAISESSGANVLTF. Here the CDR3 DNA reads TGTGCCATCAGTGAAAGCTCTGGGGCCAACGTCCTGACTTTC.